This note documents a single TCR beta chain sequence. Germline values: CDR1 SGHTA, CDR2 FQGNSA. V lost 4 bases to trimming and J lost 6 bases, with 10 bases between them. The CDR3 runs to 13 residues. These data belong to a study of blood T cell repertoires in COVID-19. Across the study: Nucleic acid was either cDNA or gDNA, and it came from T cells, B-cell-depleted T cells, or PBMCs.

The assay was immunoSEQ multiplex PCR, and TCRdb's table has in-frame clones only and misses some. The table includes a few hundred thousand clones, around 87% detected once. Sequences were obtained from peripheral blood. The receptor was isolated from a woman aged 60-70 years with COVID-19, enrolled during active disease. The chain uses TRBV7-2 and TRBJ1-3; no firm D call. The CDR3 loop is CASSSVVENTIYF. CDR3 DNA: TGTGCCAGCAGCTCGGTGGTCGAAAACACCATATATTTT.